A selection of T cell receptor beta chains follows, all from one sample in a study of prognosis after radiotherapy for stage I lung cancer. Each CDR3 protein gets one entry after TCRdb re-called the multiplex PCR reads with MiXCR. This table has some 13,000 distinct CDR3 sequences, about 50% appearing once. Material: PBMCs, obtained before or after stereotactic body radiation therapy (not recorded which). Receptors originate from a donor at least 50 years old with non-small cell lung cancer. Each CDR3 is given with its conserved first and last residue. A D gene is named only where the DNA matches it firmly. Clone size is given for some rows only: seen once, a few or many times, or a class if the clone is expanded.

J gene,CDR3 length,D gene,clone size,V gene,CDR3 protein,CDR3 DNA
TRBJ1-6,15,TRBD1,many,TRBV19,CASTLGDRINPPLHF,TGTGCCAGTACCCTGGGGGACAGAATTAATCCACCCCTCCACTTT
TRBJ2-3,18,TRBD1,medium-sized,TRBV5-5,CASSVPGQGVFGTDTQYF,TGTGCCAGCAGCGTCCCGGGACAGGGGGTTTTCGGCACAGATACGCAGTATTTT
TRBJ2-3,17,TRBD2,NA,TRBV24-1,CATSATGREGPTDTQYF,TGTGCCACCAGCGCCACGGGGCGGGAGGGCCCAACAGATACGCAGTATTTT
TRBJ2-5,14,TRBD2,once,TRBV27,CASSKSGSLTTQYF,TGTGCCAGTTCCAAAAGCGGGAGCTTGACGACCCAGTACTTC
TRBJ1-1,16,TRBD1,NA,TRBV6-1,CASSEAPGTGHTEAFF,TGTGCCAGCAGTGAAGCCCCCGGGACAGGCCACACTGAAGCTTTCTTT
TRBJ2-7,16,TRBD2,NA,TRBV6-1,CASTEIGTSGGGEQYF,TGTGCCAGCACCGAAATCGGGACTAGCGGAGGTGGTGAGCAGTACTTC
TRBJ1-1,16,TRBD1,many,TRBV6-1,CASSQISPRGATEAFF,TGTGCCAGCAGCCAAATAAGCCCCAGGGGGGCCACTGAAGCTTTCTTT
TRBJ2-3,17,TRBD2,many,TRBV15,CATSRDNSGVGTDTQYF,TGTGCCACCAGCAGAGATAATAGCGGGGTAGGCACAGATACGCAGTATTTT
TRBJ1-2,13,NA,NA,TRBV27,CASSLSGGGGYTF,TGTGCCAGCAGTTTATCCGGGGGCGGTGGCTACACCTTC
TRBJ2-1,14,NA,NA,TRBV12-3/TRBV12-4,CASSLGASYNEQFF,TGTGCCAGCAGTTTAGGGGCTAGCTACAATGAGCAGTTCTTC
TRBJ2-3,15,NA,NA,TRBV28,CASSSRDLKEDTQYF,TGTGCCAGCAGCTCTAGGGACCTAAAGGAAGATACGCAGTATTTT
TRBJ2-1,12,NA,medium-sized,TRBV28,CASSRRHNEQFF,TGTGCCAGCAGCCGTAGGCACAATGAGCAGTTCTTC
TRBJ2-1,11,NA,medium-sized,TRBV6-1,CASSQINEQFF,TGTGCCAGCAGTCAAATTAATGAGCAGTTCTTC
TRBJ1-5,17,TRBD1,many,TRBV4-1,CASSQEGTGGYNQPQHF,TGCGCCAGCAGCCAGGAAGGGACAGGGGGTTACAATCAGCCCCAGCATTTT
TRBJ2-6,16,NA,NA,TRBV4-2,CASSQDRESGANVLTF,TGTGCCAGCAGCCAAGATCGTGAGTCTGGGGCCAACGTCCTGACTTTC
TRBJ2-2,15,NA,many,TRBV15,CATRKDREDTGELFF,TGTGCCACCAGAAAAGACAGGGAGGACACCGGGGAGCTGTTTTTT
TRBJ2-7,13,NA,medium-sized,TRBV3-1,CASSHGPSWEQYF,TGTGCCAGCAGCCACGGACCCTCTTGGGAGCAGTACTTC
TRBJ2-5,15,NA,many,TRBV11-2,CASSQSVASKETQYF,TGTGCCAGCAGCCAGTCCGTGGCTAGCAAAGAGACCCAGTACTTC
TRBJ2-7,16,TRBD2,many,TRBV27,CASSLLPGTRIYEQYF,TGTGCCAGCAGTTTATTACCCGGGACTAGAATTTACGAGCAGTACTTC
TRBJ2-1,14,NA,NA,TRBV14,CASSQGTIHNEQFF,TGTGCCAGCAGCCAAGGGACTATTCACAATGAGCAGTTCTTC
TRBJ2-1,15,TRBD2,medium-sized,TRBV12-3/TRBV12-4,CASSLGAGGPSEQFF,TGTGCCAGCAGTTTAGGGGCGGGAGGGCCGTCCGAGCAGTTCTTC
TRBJ2-1,13,NA,large,TRBV20-1,CSADDFSYNEQFF,TGCAGTGCAGATGACTTCTCCTACAATGAGCAGTTCTTC
TRBJ2-2,14,NA,NA,TRBV6-1,CASNRGGSTGELFF,TGTGCCAGCAACAGGGGAGGATCGACCGGGGAGCTGTTTTTT
TRBJ2-2,15,TRBD2,NA,TRBV20-1,CSAPGLARTSGELFF,TGCAGTGCTCCCGGACTAGCGCGAACCAGCGGGGAGCTGTTTTTT
TRBJ2-5,17,TRBD2,many,TRBV6-2/TRBV6-3,CASSYRSTSSPKETQYF,TGTGCCAGCAGTTACCGTTCGACTAGCTCCCCCAAAGAGACCCAGTACTTC
TRBJ2-1,18,NA,many,TRBV4-1,CASSQTTRQAEKYNEQFF,TGCGCCAGCAGCCAAACCACCCGTCAAGCGGAAAAATACAATGAGCAGTTCTTC
TRBJ2-7,16,NA,medium-sized,TRBV30,CAWSPPGLRRSYEQYF,TGTGCCTGGAGTCCCCCGGGACTCCGCCGCTCCTACGAGCAGTACTTC
TRBJ2-6,14,NA,many,TRBV2,CASIRNSGANVLTF,TGTGCCAGCATCAGGAACTCTGGGGCCAACGTCCTGACTTTC
TRBJ2-1,14,NA,many,TRBV20-1,CSARGAAFYNEQFF,TGCAGTGCTAGAGGCGCCGCCTTCTACAATGAGCAGTTCTTC
TRBJ2-7,15,TRBD1,NA,TRBV5-1,CASSSGAGGGYEQYF,TGCGCCAGCAGCTCAGGGGCAGGGGGCGGCTACGAGCAGTACTTC
TRBJ2-7,14,TRBD1,few,TRBV6-1,CASRDRTSSYEQYF,TGTGCCAGCCGGGACAGGACAAGCTCCTACGAGCAGTACTTC
TRBJ2-3,12,NA,medium-sized,TRBV20-1,CSASGSPDTQYF,TGCAGTGCTAGCGGGAGTCCAGATACGCAGTATTTT
TRBJ2-3,16,NA,medium-sized,TRBV20-1,CSARETRGFSTDTQYF,TGCAGTGCTAGAGAGACTAGAGGGTTTAGCACAGATACGCAGTATTTT
TRBJ1-1,16,NA,many,TRBV5-1,CASSFGPGRLNTEAFF,TGCGCCAGCAGCTTTGGTCCCGGACGTTTGAACACTGAAGCTTTCTTT
TRBJ1-6,15,NA,few,TRBV15,CASIRDIGGESPLHF,TGTGCCTCCATCAGAGATATTGGGGGGGAGTCACCCCTCCACTTT
TRBJ2-7,11,NA,once,TRBV6-5,CASTYKFEQYF,TGTGCAAGCACTTATAAGTTCGAGCAGTACTTC
TRBJ2-7,14,NA,medium-sized,TRBV20-1,CSATVLIEMGEQYF,TGCAGTGCTACCGTACTAATCGAGATGGGGGAGCAGTACTTC
TRBJ1-4,16,NA,NA,TRBV4-2,CASSQVGAATNEKLFF,TGTGCCAGCAGCCAAGTTGGGGCTGCAACTAATGAAAAACTGTTTTTT
TRBJ2-7,14,NA,NA,TRBV20-1,CSARDRRSSYEQYF,TGCAGTGCTAGAGATAGAAGGAGCTCCTACGAGCAGTACTTC
TRBJ1-6,13,NA,medium-sized,TRBV6-9,CASSWEDGSPLHF,TGTGCCAGCAGTTGGGAGGATGGGTCACCCCTCCACTTT
TRBJ1-1,15,NA,many,TRBV28,CASSFYRQQNTEAFF,TGTGCCAGCAGTTTCTATAGGCAGCAGAACACTGAAGCTTTCTTT
TRBJ2-5,13,TRBD1,few,TRBV20-1,CSAYRGAGETQYF,TGCAGTGCCTACAGGGGGGCGGGGGAGACCCAGTACTTC
TRBJ2-3,14,TRBD2,medium-sized,TRBV28,CASSFGGRVDTQYF,TGTGCCAGCAGTTTCGGAGGGAGGGTCGATACGCAGTATTTT
TRBJ1-3,14,NA,NA,TRBV5-1,CASSLGVSGNTIYF,TGCGCCAGCAGCTTGGGGGTCAGCGGAAACACCATATATTTT
TRBJ2-5,14,NA,NA,TRBV7-7,CASSTGTTGDTQYF,TGTGCTAGCAGCACCGGTACTACGGGAGATACCCAGTACTTC
TRBJ2-5,15,TRBD1,few,TRBV7-6,CASSSGTGGGETQYF,TGTGCCAGCAGCTCCGGGACAGGGGGCGGTGAGACCCAGTACTTC
TRBJ2-5,16,NA,medium-sized,TRBV27,CASSTLTQGGMGTQYF,TGTGCCAGCAGTACGCTTACGCAGGGAGGAATGGGGACCCAGTACTTC
TRBJ1-5,15,NA,many,TRBV5-6,CASSLWGRANQPQHF,TGTGCCAGCAGCTTGTGGGGGAGGGCCAATCAGCCCCAGCATTTT
TRBJ2-2,17,TRBD2,many,TRBV20-1,CSARIELAEMNTGELFF,TGCAGTGCTAGAATTGAGCTAGCGGAGATGAACACCGGGGAGCTGTTTTTT
TRBJ2-2,13,NA,NA,TRBV20-1,CSARGPVTGELFF,TGCAGTGCTAGAGGGCCTGTAACCGGGGAGCTGTTTTTT
TRBJ2-7,13,NA,NA,TRBV6-1,CASRERRAYEQYF,TGTGCCAGCAGGGAACGACGGGCCTACGAGCAGTACTTC
TRBJ1-1,14,NA,many,TRBV30,CAWSVGQTNTEAFF,TGTGCCTGGAGTGTCGGGCAGACGAACACTGAAGCTTTCTTT
TRBJ1-6,13,NA,NA,TRBV6-9,CASSYLRNSPLHF,TGTGCCAGCAGTTACCTCAGGAATTCACCCCTCCACTTT
TRBJ2-7,11,NA,medium-sized,TRBV20-1,CSARAGSEQYF,TGCAGTGCTAGAGCGGGATCCGAGCAGTACTTC
TRBJ2-3,12,NA,medium-sized,TRBV6-1,CASSASRWAQYF,TGTGCCAGCAGTGCCTCTAGGTGGGCGCAGTATTTT